This TCR beta chain stems from a study of technical replicates of blood from a handful of donors. Some clones are missing from TCRdb's copy, which holds only in-frame ones; the method was immunoSEQ multiplex PCR. This sample has 65,000 to 95,000 clones, with 80% to 90% found just once. This CDR3 comprises 14 residues. Germline V gene lookup returns CDR1 SGHAT and CDR2 FQDESV (reference sequence). V gave up 0 bases and J gave up 2 bases, with 8 bases separating them. The TCR originated in a human donor in good health. Some clones in this sample may be carry-over from other donors' samples. The V gene is TRBV11-1, the J gene TRBJ2-7; a weak D match, TRBD2 (5 bases). Sequencing used PBMCs. In DNA form, the CDR3 reads TGTGCCAGCAGCTTAGCCCGGGGTCCCTACGAGCAGTACTTC. As protein: CASSLARGPYEQYF.